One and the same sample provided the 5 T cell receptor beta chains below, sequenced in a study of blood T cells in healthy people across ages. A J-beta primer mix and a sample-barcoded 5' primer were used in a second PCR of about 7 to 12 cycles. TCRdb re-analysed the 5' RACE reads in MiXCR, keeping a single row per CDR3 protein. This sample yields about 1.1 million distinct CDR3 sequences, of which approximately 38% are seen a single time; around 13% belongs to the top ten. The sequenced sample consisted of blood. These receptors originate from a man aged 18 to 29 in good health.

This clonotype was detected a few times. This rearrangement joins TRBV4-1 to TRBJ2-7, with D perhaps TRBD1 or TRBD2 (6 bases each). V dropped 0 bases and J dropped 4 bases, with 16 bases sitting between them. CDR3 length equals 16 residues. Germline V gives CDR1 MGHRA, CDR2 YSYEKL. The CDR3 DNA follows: TGCGCCAGCAGCCAAGAAAGAGTCGGGGGCAGGTACGAGCAGTACTTC. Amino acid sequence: CASSQERVGGRYEQYF.

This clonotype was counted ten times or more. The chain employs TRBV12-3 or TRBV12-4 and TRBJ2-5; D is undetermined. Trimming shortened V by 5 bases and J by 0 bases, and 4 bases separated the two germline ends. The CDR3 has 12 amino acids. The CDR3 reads CASSPHQETQYF. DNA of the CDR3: TGTGCCAGCAGTCCACACCAAGAGACCCAGTACTTC.

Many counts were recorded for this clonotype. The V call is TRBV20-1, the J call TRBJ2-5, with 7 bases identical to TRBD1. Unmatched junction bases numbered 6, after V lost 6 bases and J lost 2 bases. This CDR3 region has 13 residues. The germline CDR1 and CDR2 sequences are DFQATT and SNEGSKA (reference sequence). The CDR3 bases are TGCAGTGCACCGGACAGGTTTCAAGAGACCCAGTACTTC. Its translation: CSAPDRFQETQYF.

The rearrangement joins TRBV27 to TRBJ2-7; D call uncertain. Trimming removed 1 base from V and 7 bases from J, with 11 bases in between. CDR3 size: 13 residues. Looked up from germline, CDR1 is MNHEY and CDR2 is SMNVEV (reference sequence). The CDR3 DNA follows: TGTGCCAGCAGTTTATTGGTGCGTCATGAGCAGTACTTC. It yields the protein CASSLLVRHEQYF.

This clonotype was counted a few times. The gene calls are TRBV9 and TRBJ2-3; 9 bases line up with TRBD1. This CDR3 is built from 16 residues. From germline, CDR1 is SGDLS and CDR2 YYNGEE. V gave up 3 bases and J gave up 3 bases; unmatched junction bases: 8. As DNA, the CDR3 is TGTGCCAGCAGCGGCACAGGGGGCTGGTCGACAGATACGCAGTATTTT. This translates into CASSGTGGWSTDTQYF.